This T cell receptor (beta chain) was observed in a study of human T cells and chemical hapten exposure. Study summary: Readings were taken at 6 days from patch tests that had applied 0.01% DPC to the upper back. Small volume differences among pooled libraries mainly caused per-sample TCR yield variation. Mostly female, the patients presented with alopecia areata, totalis or universalis.

The time point here: patch test 3, about 24 weeks after DPC sensitization. Treatment noted: therapeutic diphenylcyclopropenone sensitization with weekly scalp DPC. General observations from the study: TCRs at high frequency, those above 1 in 1000, did not change with DPC sensitization.

There are a few counts of this clonotype. Antigen: not known. TCRdb passed the RACE reads through MiXCR, listing each CDR3 protein once. Among 150,000 to 200,000 distinct CDR3 sequences listed, roughly 25% were seen once. Germline loops: CDR1 SQVTM, CDR2 ANQGSEA. J was trimmed by 4 bases and V by 4 bases; bases with no gene match: 3. The CDR3 covers 12 residues. The source material was whole blood, sampled in connection with sensitization to the hapten diphenylcyclopropenone (DPC). This receptor was identified in a woman aged 18-29 years with alopecia areata. Some clones in this sample may be carry-over from other donors' samples. The chain combines TRBV29-1 with TRBJ1-2, with 7 bases lining up with TRBD1. CDR3 bases: TGCAGCGTTGCGGGACAGATCTATGGCTACACCTTC. Amino acids: CSVAGQIYGYTF.